The 31 T cell receptor beta chains given below trace back to one sample, sequenced in a study of tumor-infiltrating lymphocytes in localized non-small cell lung cancer (dated by TCRdb to 2020 to 2023). Libraries were prepared through the immunoSEQ multiplex PCR assay. This is the immuneACCESS table as TCRdb keeps it, with only in-frame sequences that have V and J called. A part of the clones is gone; compared with another copy, unresolved V genes explain less than half, and the rest is unexplained. The sample profile shows 20,000 to 25,000 clones; approximately 64% of them were found once. The ten largest clones add up to around 5% of the sample. Sequenced material: lung tumor tissue. These receptors all come from a human donor with non-small cell lung cancer.

The chain combines TRBV6-4 with TRBJ1-5; perhaps TRBD1 as D (5 bases). Germline V CDR1 and CDR2: MRHNA, SNTAGT. The ends were cut back, 4 bases at V and 7 bases at J, with 11 bases in the middle. This CDR3 has 13 amino acids. The CDR3 bases are TGTGCCAGCAGTGTCCAGGGAGGCCAGCCCCAGCATTTT. Translating gives CASSVQGGQPQHF.

The rearrangement uses TRBV6-1 and TRBJ2-5, with 7 bases that match TRBD2. After removal of 1 base from V and 3 bases from J, the junction contained 8 bases not matched to a gene. The length of the CDR3 is 16 residues. CDR1 and CDR2 (germline): MNHNS, SASEGT. CDR3: CASSEEWSAGEETQYF. The CDR3 region has the DNA TGTGCCAGCAGTGAAGAATGGTCGGCGGGAGAAGAGACCCAGTACTTC.

The chain recombines TRBV10-1 with TRBJ2-5; TRBD1 aligns across 7 bases. The CDR3 length is 14 residues. With 0 bases clipped from V and 5 bases from J, the junction kept 3 bases outside the gene matches. The germline gives CDR1 WNHNN, CDR2 SYGVQD (reference sequence). Here the CDR3 reads CASSESGGRETQYF. The CDR3 bases are TGCGCCAGCAGTGAGTCAGGGGGCCGGGAGACCCAGTACTTC.

V gene TRBV7-2 combines with J gene TRBJ2-2; 10 nucleotides agree with TRBD1. This CDR3 comprises 17 residues. Germline CDR1 and CDR2: SGHTA and FQGNSA. With 2 bases clipped from V and 4 bases from J, the junction kept 7 bases outside the gene matches. CDR3 protein: CASSLFGTGAGTGELFF. For the CDR3, the DNA is TGTGCCAGCAGCTTATTCGGGACAGGGGCGGGCACCGGGGAGCTGTTTTTT.

Only a few counts were recorded for this clone. The rearrangement links TRBV7-6 to TRBJ1-3, with D perhaps matching TRBD1 (5 bases). The CDR3 has 14 amino acids. The germline V gene encodes CDR1 SGHVS and CDR2 FNYEAQ. V gave up 5 bases and J gave up 1 base, with 9 bases separating them. The CDR3 reads CASSLGGSGNTIYF. The CDR3 DNA sequence: TGTGCCAGCAGCCTCGGGGGTTCTGGAAACACCATATATTTT.

The chain recombines TRBV28 with TRBJ1-5, with unresolved D. The germline V and J ends were trimmed by 6 bases and 3 bases, with 18 bases remaining between them. This CDR3 contains 16 residues. Germline V gene lookup returns CDR1 MDHEN and CDR2 SYDVKM. This CDR3 is CASRRTRDLYNQPQHF. CDR3 sequence (DNA): TGTGCCAGCAGACGAACCCGGGATCTGTACAATCAGCCCCAGCATTTT.

The chain carries TRBV5-4 and TRBJ1-1; unclear D gene. Trimming took 4 bases from V and 5 from J, leaving 12 bases between them. The CDR3 runs 13 residues. Germline V gene sequence: CDR1 SGHNT, CDR2 YYREEE (reference sequence). CDR3 sequence (DNA): TGTGCCAGCAGCCAGCCTAGGGAGACTGAAGCTTTCTTT. Translation gives CASSQPRETEAFF.

V gene TRBV2 combines with J gene TRBJ2-5, with D maybe TRBD2 (5 bases). From germline, CDR1 is SNHLY and CDR2 FYNNEI. The germline V and J ends were trimmed by 6 bases and 5 bases, with 19 bases remaining between them. CDR3 length: 15 amino acids. CDR3 sequence reads: CASSLRHGRGETQYF. DNA of the CDR3: TGTGCCAGCAGCCTCAGGCACGGCCGAGGGGAGACCCAGTACTTC.

In this sample, this clone turned up a few times. This chain connects TRBV19 to TRBJ1-1; D is perhaps TRBD1 (5 bases). The CDR3 covers 11 residues. Germline V gene lookup returns CDR1 LNHDA and CDR2 SQIVND (reference sequence). V lost 3 bases to trimming and J lost 6 bases, with 5 bases between them. The CDR3 spells CASSMGPEAFF. The DNA for the CDR3 is TGTGCCAGTAGTATGGGGCCTGAAGCTTTCTTT. Variable domain in full (rest from reference TRBV19 and TRBJ1-1): DGGITQSPKYLFRKEGQNVTLSCEQNLNHDAMYWYRQDPGQGLRLIYYSQIVNDFQKGDIAEGYSVSREKKESFPLTVTSAQKNPTAFYLCASSMGPEAFFGQGTRLTVV.

The rearrangement uses TRBV5-1 and TRBJ1-4; D is undetermined. From germline, CDR1 is SGHRS and CDR2 YFSETQ. V gave up 4 bases and J gave up 3 bases, with 10 bases separating them. The CDR3 extends over 14 amino acids. The DNA of the CDR3 is TGCGCCAGCAGCAGAGGTTCGGCTAATGAAAAACTGTTTTTT. This gives the protein CASSRGSANEKLFF.

The chain uses TRBV5-3 and TRBJ2-2; D is perhaps TRBD2 (5 bases). TRBV5-3 is an open reading frame, and its role is uncertain. V lost 2 bases and J 5 bases, leaving 13 bases between the germline ends. The CDR3 loop spans 15 amino acids. As DNA, the CDR3 is TGTGCCAGAAGCTTCCGAGCGGAATTAACCGGGGAGCTGTTTTTT. Its protein product is CARSFRAELTGELFF.

The chain employs TRBV5-1 and TRBJ2-3; 13 bases line up with TRBD2. The germline V gene encodes CDR1 SGHRS and CDR2 YFSETQ. This CDR3 comprises 16 residues. Losses at the gene ends were 2 bases for V and 4 bases for J; bases not matched to a gene: 4. CDR3 region: CASSLGLAGASDTQYF. CDR3 DNA: TGCGCCAGCAGCTTAGGACTAGCGGGAGCGTCAGATACGCAGTATTTT.

V usage is TRBV5-1 and J usage is TRBJ1-2, with a tentative D call TRBD1 (5 bases). The germline V gene has CDR1 SGHRS and CDR2 YFSETQ. The V end was cut by 4 bases, the J end by 4 bases, with 11 bases between. The CDR3 has 13 amino acids. The CDR3 nucleotides are TGCGCCAGCAGCCGGGGGGTATCCTATGGCTACACCTTC. Translation: CASSRGVSYGYTF.

This chain uses TRBV11-3 with TRBJ2-5; D is undetermined. The DNA end lines up better with TRBJ2-7; the J call may be wrong. Per the germline V gene, CDR1 is SGHNT and CDR2 is YENEEA. The CDR3 loop spans 12 amino acids. CDR3 loop: CASSLGPHEQYF. The CDR3 DNA sequence: TGTGCCAGCAGCTTAGGACCACACGAGCAGTACTTC.

Here the CDR3 reads CASSPLTGEMNTEAFF. CDR3 nucleotide sequence: TGTGCCAGCTCACCTCTAACAGGCGAGATGAACACTGAAGCTTTCTTT. This rearrangement joins TRBV18 to TRBJ1-1; TRBD1 is a possible D gene (5 bases). Germline V lookup: CDR1 KGHSH, CDR2 LQKENI. The CDR3 contains 16 residues. The ends were cut back, 3 bases at V and 0 bases at J, with 14 bases in the middle.

The table lists this clone with a few counts. The chain is built from TRBV9 and TRBJ2-1; D is unresolved. The CDR3 contains 13 residues. V was pared by 4 bases and J by 8 bases, with 13 bases between. The V gene's germline CDR1 is SGDLS and CDR2 YYNGEE. The CDR3 DNA is TGTGCCAGCAGCCCCCACATTGGCGATGAGCAGTTCTTC. Amino acids: CASSPHIGDEQFF.

This chain joins TRBV6-1 and TRBJ2-7, with D possibly being TRBD1 (5 bases). The CDR3 is 13 amino acids. CDR1 and CDR2 (germline): MNHNS, SASEGT. Trimming shortened V by 3 bases and J by 6 bases, and 12 bases separated the two germline ends. This chain's CDR3 is CASSDREGREQYF. In DNA, the CDR3 is TGTGCCAGCAGTGACAGGGAAGGGCGCGAGCAGTACTTC.

This chain uses TRBV7-9 with TRBJ2-5; D is unclear. From germline, CDR1 is SEHNR and CDR2 FQNEAQ (reference sequence). Trimming removed 7 bases from V and 2 bases from J, with 8 bases in between. This CDR3 comprises 12 residues. This chain's CDR3 is CASKQKQETQYF. DNA of the CDR3: TGTGCCAGCAAACAAAAACAAGAGACCCAGTACTTC.

This clone has just one count. This chain joins TRBV5-6 and TRBJ1-5, with TRBD1 as a possible D gene (5 bases). Trimming cost V 4 bases and J 0 bases, with 11 bases left between them. CDR3 length equals 15 residues. CDR1 and CDR2 (germline): SGHDT, YYEEEE. The CDR3 here is CASSRGTYSNQPQHF. CDR3 sequence (DNA): TGTGCCAGCAGCCGAGGGACTTATAGCAATCAGCCCCAGCATTTT.

In its sample, this clone was seen a few times. The chain couples TRBV7-9 to TRBJ1-1; maybe TRBD1 (5 bases). Between the trimmed V and J ends, which lost 5 bases and 4 bases, there was a span of 14 bases. Per the germline V gene, CDR1 is SEHNR and CDR2 is FQNEAQ (reference sequence). The length of the CDR3 is 14 residues. This chain's CDR3 is CASSRTGRGTEAFF. CDR3 in DNA: TGTGCCAGCAGCCGTACAGGCCGGGGCACTGAAGCTTTCTTT.

This clone was seen a single time. CDR3 in DNA: TGCGCCAGCTCCCGACCGGACAGGGGGTTAGATGGCTACACCTTC. Its protein product is CASSRPDRGLDGYTF. This sequence joins TRBV5-1 and TRBJ1-2; TRBD1 matches 10 bases. CDR3 size: 15 residues. After removal of 7 bases from V and 6 bases from J, the junction contained 12 bases not matched to a gene. Germline CDR1 SGHRS, CDR2 YFSETQ. Full variable domain (outside the CDR3, taken from reference TRBV5-1 and TRBJ1-2): KAGVTQTPRYLIKTRGQQVTLSCSPISGHRSVSWYQQTPGQGLQFLFEYFSETQRNKGNFPGRFSGRQFSNSRSEMNVSTLELGDSALYLCASSRPDRGLDGYTFGSGTRLTVV.

This rearrangement joins TRBV5-1 to TRBJ2-3, with D unresolved. V lost 4 bases, J lost 3 bases, and 9 bases lay in between. The CDR3 is 13 amino acids. The V gene's germline CDR1 is SGHRS and CDR2 YFSETQ. The CDR3 loop is CASSHSNTDTQYF. In nucleotides, the CDR3 is TGCGCCAGCAGCCACTCCAATACAGATACGCAGTATTTT.

This clone occurred a few times. This chain links TRBV4-1 with TRBJ2-3, with D perhaps TRBD1 (5 bases). Trimming removed 0 bases from V and 4 bases from J, with 11 bases in between. The CDR3 is 15 amino acids. Looked up from germline, CDR1 is MGHRA and CDR2 is YSYEKL. The CDR3 loop reads CASSQDRGRADTQYF. CDR3 nucleotides: TGCGCCAGCAGCCAAGATCGAGGCAGGGCAGATACGCAGTATTTT.

Within the sample, this clone is medium-sized. V usage is TRBV9 and J usage is TRBJ2-1; 8 bases align to TRBD1. Losses at the gene ends were 3 bases for V and 4 bases for J; bases not matched to a gene: 6. The CDR3 contains 15 residues. The V gene's germline CDR1 is SGDLS and CDR2 YYNGEE. CDR3 bases: TGTGCCAGCAGCGCCCATGGGGACAGGTACAATGAGCAGTTCTTC. It encodes CASSAHGDRYNEQFF. Full variable domain (outside the CDR3, taken from reference TRBV9 and TRBJ2-1): DSGVTQTPKHLITATGQRVTLRCSPRSGDLSVYWYQQSLDQGLQFLIQYYNGEERAKGNILERFSAQQFPDLHSELNLSSLELGDSALYFCASSAHGDRYNEQFFGPGTRLTVL.

The genes are TRBV7-9 and TRBJ2-7, with D uncertain. Trimming left V 1 base short and J 5 bases short, with 6 bases between. Germline V CDR1 and CDR2: SEHNR, FQNEAQ (reference sequence). The CDR3 has 12 residues. CDR3 nucleotides: TGTGCCAGCAGCTTAGGACCACACGAGCAGTACTTC. Amino acids: CASSLGPHEQYF.

On this clone itself: One end of the junction fails to match germline, which may point to a read error. The genes are TRBV2 and TRBJ2-2; tentative D call: TRBD1 (6 bases). This CDR3 contains 15 residues. Looked up from germline, CDR1 is SNHLY and CDR2 is FYNNEI. This chain's CDR3 is CASSQATGLTGELFF. The CDR3 nucleotides are TGTGCCAGCAGTCAAGCAACAGGGTTGACCGGGGAGCTGTTTTTT.

V gene TRBV6-5 combines with J gene TRBJ2-7, with D perhaps matching TRBD1 (6 bases). The CDR3 runs 16 residues. Germline V gene sequence: CDR1 MNHEY, CDR2 SVGAGI. V lost 4 bases, J lost 0 bases, and 16 bases lay in between. DNA for the CDR3: TGTGCCAGCAGTTTAACAGGGATTCGAAGCTCCTACGAGCAGTACTTC. Amino acid sequence: CASSLTGIRSSYEQYF.

The chain links TRBV6-1 to TRBJ1-2; no reliable D call. This CDR3 has 12 amino acids. V was pared by 7 bases and J by 10 bases, with 16 bases between. Germline values: CDR1 MNHNS, CDR2 SASEGT. CDR3 bases: TGTGCCAGCAAATCGGACCGTCTTGACTACACCTTC. Its translation is CASKSDRLDYTF.

The chain recombines TRBV10-2 with TRBJ2-3; the D is unclear. CDR1 WSHSY and CDR2 SAAADI come from the germline V gene. V lost 3 bases to trimming and J lost 2 bases, with 12 bases between them. The CDR3 sequence is 15 residues long. CDR3 region: CASSESQLYTDTQYF. The CDR3 nucleotides are TGCGCCAGCAGTGAAAGTCAGCTCTACACAGATACGCAGTATTTT.

The chain carries TRBV5-6 and TRBJ2-5, with TRBD1 as a possible D gene (5 bases). Trimming removed 1 base from V and 4 bases from J, with 14 bases in between. This CDR3 region has 15 residues. Looked up from germline, CDR1 is SGHDT and CDR2 is YYEEEE. DNA of the CDR3: TGTGCCAGCAGCTTGTCAAGGGGAACAGGAGAGACCCAGTACTTC. As protein: CASSLSRGTGETQYF.

J is TRBJ2-7 and V is TRBV7-2; TRBD2 matches 10 bases. The CDR3 has 16 amino acids. Germline trimming cut 5 bases from V and 0 bases from J; bases unmatched to any gene: 7. The germline gives CDR1 SGHTA, CDR2 FQGNSA. CDR3 loop: CASSRSLAGVSYEQYF. The CDR3, as DNA: TGTGCCAGCAGCCGATCTCTAGCGGGAGTCTCCTACGAGCAGTACTTC.